This T cell receptor (beta chain) came from a study of blood T cell repertoires in COVID-19. This table comes from immunoSEQ multiplex PCR, and its TCRdb copy is limited to in-frame clones, with some not included. The table records a few hundred thousand clones, about 90% of them present only once. This clone has only a few counts. CDR1 SNHLY and CDR2 FYNNEI come from the germline V gene. The CDR3 length is 14 residues. Between the trimmed V and J ends, which lost 2 bases and 4 bases, there was a span of 11 bases. The sequenced sample was peripheral blood. The chain has TRBV2 and TRBJ1-2, with D unresolved. The clonotype comes from a woman between 50 and 59 years old with COVID-19, enrolled during active disease. The CDR3 spells CASSEQSRSYGYTF. CDR3 bases: TGTGCCAGCAGTGAACAGAGCAGGTCCTATGGCTACACCTTC. The full variable domain, in which reference TRBV2 and TRBJ1-2 provide the parts outside the CDR3, is EPEVTQTPSHQVTQMGQEVILRCVPISNHLYFYWYRQILGQKVEFLVSFYNNEISEKSEIFDDQFSVERPDGSNFTLKIRSTKLEDSAMYFCASSEQSRSYGYTFGSGTRLTVV.